The next 27 T cell receptor beta chains were all read from a single sample in a study of sequential checkpoint blockade in melanoma. Here immunoSEQ multiplex PCR was the method, and the copy in TCRdb shows in-frame clones only, minus some. Of tens of thousands of clones listed, nearly 70% are singletons. Treatment indicated: randomized to nivolumab then ipilimumab (arm A) or the reverse (arm B). Sequenced here: CD8+ T cells sorted from blood (inferred from file names), sampled from a patient given nivolumab and ipilimumab in sequence. These receptors were collected from a human donor with melanoma.

In this sample, this clone turned up once. The chain has TRBV7-8 and TRBJ2-7; D unresolved. CDR3 length: 14 amino acids. V was trimmed by 2 bases and J by 5 bases, leaving 13 bases between them. Germline V gene lookup returns CDR1 SGHVS and CDR2 FQNEAQ. CDR3 protein: CASSLSAGVHEQYF. CDR3 bases: TGTGCCAGCAGCTTATCGGCAGGCGTACACGAGCAGTACTTC. Full variable domain (rest looked up from reference TRBV7-8 and TRBJ2-7): GAGVSQSPRYKVAKRGQDVALRCDPISGHVSLFWYQQALGQGPEFLTYFQNEAQLDKSGLPSDRFFAERPEGSVSTLKIQRTQQEDSAVYLCASSLSAGVHEQYFGPGTRLTVT.

The chain carries TRBV12-5 and TRBJ2-7; D remains unclear. Germline V CDR1 and CDR2: LGHNT, FRNRAP. The CDR3 is 12 residues long. V dropped 7 bases and J dropped 6 bases, with 13 bases sitting between them. The CDR3 nucleotides are TGTGCTAGTGCCTCGCGAGGAGCCGAGCAGTACGTC. Amino acids: CASASRGAEQYV.

The chain is built from TRBV9 and TRBJ1-5, with no clear D. Germline V CDR1 and CDR2: SGDLS, YYNGEE. Between the trimmed V and J ends, which lost 6 bases and 3 bases, there was a span of 13 bases. This CDR3 is built from 14 residues. Here the CDR3 DNA reads TGTGCCAGCAACCCAGGTGATACCAATCAGCCCCAGCATTTT. Translating it yields CASNPGDTNQPQHF.

The CDR3 loop reads CASSLAPGLAGPLDEQFF. CDR3 nucleotides: TGTGCCAGCAGCTTAGCCCCCGGACTAGCGGGGCCACTGGATGAGCAGTTCTTC. This rearrangement joins TRBV7-3 to TRBJ2-1, with 12 bases matching TRBD2. With 2 bases clipped from V and 8 bases from J, the junction kept 13 bases outside the gene matches. Germline values: CDR1 SGHTA, CDR2 FQGTGA. The CDR3 has 18 residues.

The chain employs TRBV27 and TRBJ2-3, with D uncertain. Trimming cost V 2 bases and J 2 bases, with 11 bases left between them. Germline CDR1 MNHEY, CDR2 SMNVEV (reference sequence). The CDR3 spans 15 residues. The CDR3, as DNA: TGTGCCAGCAGTTTAAACAGCTTCTTCACAGATACGCAGTATTTT. Translation gives CASSLNSFFTDTQYF.

The chain carries TRBV7-9 and TRBJ2-5; 7 nucleotides line up with TRBD1. Germline CDR1 is SEHNR and CDR2 is FQNEAQ (reference sequence). The CDR3 loop spans 15 amino acids. J was trimmed by 1 base and V by 1 base; bases with no gene match: 3. In DNA, the CDR3 is TGTGCCAGCAGCTTAGTGACAGGGTTCCAAGAGACCCAGTACTTC. Residues: CASSLVTGFQETQYF.

The chain links TRBV6-4 to TRBJ2-1, with TRBD2 matching 11 bases. The germline V gene encodes CDR1 MRHNA and CDR2 SNTAGT. This CDR3 spans 19 amino acids. Unmatched junction bases numbered 10, after V lost 2 bases and J lost 1 base. This chain's CDR3 is CASSDPFGLAGNSYNEQFF. The CDR3 DNA follows: TGTGCCAGCAGTGACCCCTTCGGACTAGCGGGTAATTCCTACAATGAGCAGTTCTTC.

The chain combines TRBV5-4 with TRBJ2-3, with D possibly being TRBD2 (5 bases). Germline CDR1 reads SGHNT; CDR2 reads YYREEE (reference sequence). Trimming cost V 1 base and J 5 bases, with 11 bases left between them. The CDR3 extends over 14 amino acids. CDR3 sequence: CASSLFRGVDTQYF. In nucleotides, the CDR3 is TGTGCCAGCAGCTTGTTCCGGGGAGTAGATACGCAGTATTTT.

The V gene is TRBV27, the J gene TRBJ1-1, with TRBD1 as a possible D gene (6 bases). CDR1 is MNHEY and CDR2 is SMNVEV in the germline V gene (reference sequence). CDR3 size: 11 residues. V lost 7 bases to trimming and J lost 8 bases, with 11 bases between them. The CDR3 here is CASKGGSEAFF. The CDR3 coding sequence is TGTGCCAGCAAGGGGGGGTCAGAAGCTTTCTTT.

The chain links TRBV4-1 to TRBJ2-2; no firm D call. This CDR3 comprises 13 residues. Germline values: CDR1 MGHRA, CDR2 YSYEKL. V lost 4 bases and J 0 bases, leaving 3 bases between the germline ends. The CDR3 DNA reads TGCGCCAGCAGCCGAGCGAACACCGGGGAGCTGTTTTTT. Translating it yields CASSRANTGELFF.

The chain carries TRBV2 and TRBJ1-4; 7 positions agree with TRBD1. This CDR3 region has 17 residues. Germline loops: CDR1 SNHLY, CDR2 FYNNEI. The V and J ends lost 7 bases and 2 bases, in that order; junction bases with no gene match: 13. The CDR3 coding sequence is TGTGCCAGCATCCAAACGGTTACAGGGGATACTAATGAAAAACTGTTTTTT. It codes for CASIQTVTGDTNEKLFF.

The rearrangement joins TRBV4-3 to TRBJ1-1; 7 bases are a match to TRBD1. Germline loops: CDR1 LGHNA, CDR2 YSLEER. Losses at the gene ends were 2 bases for V and 5 bases for J; bases not matched to a gene: 8. This CDR3 has 15 amino acids. In DNA, the CDR3 is TGCGCCAGCAGCCAATCGACAGGGAAATTTACTGAAGCTTTCTTT. Residues: CASSQSTGKFTEAFF.

This sequence joins TRBV9 and TRBJ1-1; the D is unclear. This CDR3 contains 13 residues. Germline-derived CDR1 and CDR2 are SGDLS and YYNGEE. Trimming shortened V by 2 bases and J by 6 bases, and 11 bases separated the two germline ends. The chain's CDR3 is CASSVEGPAEAFF. The CDR3 DNA follows: TGTGCCAGCAGCGTCGAGGGTCCGGCTGAAGCTTTCTTT.

The CDR3 DNA follows: TGTGCCAGCAGACAGGACCCGCAAGAGACCCAGTACTTC. Its translation is CASRQDPQETQYF. This sequence joins TRBV7-8 and TRBJ2-5, with D possibly being TRBD1 (5 bases). Trimming took off 6 bases at V and 2 bases at J, with 10 bases between the two ends. The CDR3 length is 13 residues. From germline, CDR1 is SGHVS and CDR2 FQNEAQ.

The CDR3 loop is CASSYGFGQTPDAEAFF. The CDR3 DNA follows: TGTGCCAGCAGCTACGGATTCGGACAGACTCCGGACGCTGAAGCTTTCTTT. The rearrangement uses TRBV5-5 and TRBJ1-1; possible D gene TRBD1, 6 bases. The CDR3 covers 17 residues. Trimming took off 3 bases at V and 6 bases at J, with 24 bases between the two ends. CDR1 and CDR2 from the germline V gene are SGHKS and YYEKEE (reference sequence).

The chain employs TRBV4-1 and TRBJ2-7; 7 nucleotides agree with TRBD1. Germline trimming cut 3 bases from V and 2 bases from J; bases unmatched to any gene: 7. There are 15 residues in the CDR3. The germline V gene has CDR1 MGHRA and CDR2 YSYEKL. The CDR3 here is CASSHSGTDPYEQYF. The CDR3 DNA reads TGCGCCAGCAGCCACTCCGGGACAGACCCCTACGAGCAGTACTTC.

This clone has only a few counts. J is TRBJ1-6 and V is TRBV21-1; the D call TRBD1 from the table was never checked on the DNA. TRBV21-1 is a recognized pseudogene. The length of the CDR3 is 16 residues. CDR3 nucleotide sequence: TGTGCCAGCAGAACCCTCCCAGGGTTGAAGAATTCACCCCTCCACTTT. Residues: CASRTLPGLKNSPLHF.

V usage is TRBV7-9 and J usage is TRBJ1-2; 7 nucleotides line up with TRBD1. The germline V gene has CDR1 SEHNR and CDR2 FQNEAQ (reference sequence). The CDR3 has 13 residues. With 6 bases clipped from V and 6 bases from J, the junction kept 7 bases outside the gene matches. The CDR3 loop is CASRVQGSHGYTF. Here the CDR3 DNA reads TGTGCCAGCAGAGTACAGGGGAGCCATGGCTACACCTTC.

This chain joins TRBV6-4 and TRBJ2-3; TRBD2 is a possible D gene (7 bases). Trimming removed 6 bases from V and 5 bases from J, with 15 bases in between. The germline V gene encodes CDR1 MRHNA and CDR2 SNTAGT. The CDR3 length is 14 residues. Written as DNA, the CDR3 is TGTGCCAGCAGCGAGGGGGGGCCTGGAGATACGCAGTATTTT. As protein: CASSEGGPGDTQYF.

V usage is TRBV10-3 and J usage is TRBJ2-3; 8 bases match TRBD1. Germline V gene lookup returns CDR1 ENHRY and CDR2 SYGVKD. The CDR3 contains 15 residues. Trimming cost V 10 bases and J 2 bases; bases outside gene matches: 11. The DNA for the CDR3 is TGTGCCACTCGAGGACAGGGAACAGACACAGATACGCAGTATTTT. It translates to CATRGQGTDTDTQYF.

This clone was detected a few times. The chain couples TRBV5-6 to TRBJ1-6; D remains ambiguous. The CDR3 has 10 amino acids. V was pared by 10 bases and J by 9 bases, with 8 bases between. CDR1 and CDR2 (germline): SGHDT, YYEEEE. The CDR3 sequence is CAGLLSPLHF. The CDR3 DNA reads as TGTGCCGGACTCCTTTCACCCCTCCACTTT.

The rearrangement links TRBV15 to TRBJ1-1, with no clear D. Trimming shortened V by 1 base and J by 6 bases, and 6 bases separated the two germline ends. In germline, CDR1 is LNHNV, CDR2 YYDKDF (reference sequence). The CDR3 covers 12 residues. CDR3: CATSRGASEAFF. CDR3 bases: TGTGCCACCAGCAGAGGAGCCTCTGAAGCTTTCTTT.

This clone is classed as medium-sized. This rearrangement joins TRBV4-3 to TRBJ1-1; 7 bases align to TRBD1. The germline V gene encodes CDR1 LGHNA and CDR2 YSLEER. V was clipped by 4 bases and J by 2 bases; unmatched bases: 4. The CDR3 length is 14 residues. Here the CDR3 DNA reads TGCGCCAGCAGCCGTAACAGGGGAAACACTGAAGCTTTCTTT. Amino acid sequence: CASSRNRGNTEAFF.

This clone was detected once. J is TRBJ2-7 and V is TRBV4-1, with D possibly being TRBD1 (5 bases). The CDR3 is 14 amino acids. V lost 4 bases to trimming and J lost 7 bases, with 17 bases between them. Germline CDR1 reads MGHRA; CDR2 reads YSYEKL. CDR3 residues: CASSLAGNGKEQYF. CDR3 coding DNA: TGCGCCAGCAGCCTTGCAGGGAATGGGAAGGAGCAGTACTTC.

The chain has TRBV5-6 and TRBJ2-2; D is unresolved. The CDR3 spans 13 residues. Trimming shortened V by 4 bases and J by 0 bases, and 4 bases separated the two germline ends. In germline, CDR1 is SGHDT, CDR2 YYEEEE. CDR3 nucleotide sequence: TGTGCCAGCAGCCTTCCGAACACCGGGGAGCTGTTTTTT. Its translation is CASSLPNTGELFF.

The chain joins TRBV2 to TRBJ1-2; 10 positions agree with TRBD1. J lost 5 bases, V lost 7 bases, and 4 bases had no gene match. Germline V gene lookup returns CDR1 SNHLY and CDR2 FYNNEI. This CDR3 has 13 amino acids. The CDR3 is CASMGQGNYGYTF. Here the CDR3 DNA reads TGTGCCAGCATGGGACAGGGGAATTATGGCTACACCTTC.

The chain combines TRBV10-1 with TRBJ1-6, with D maybe TRBD1 (5 bases). With 0 bases removed from V and 5 bases from J, the gap between germline ends came to 14 bases. In germline, CDR1 is WNHNN, CDR2 SYGVQD (reference sequence). There are 17 residues in the CDR3. CDR3 sequence: CASSESFSGENNSPLHF. CDR3 nucleotides: TGCGCCAGCAGTGAGTCGTTTTCGGGGGAAAATAATTCACCCCTCCACTTT.